This T cell receptor (beta chain) appears in the sequencing data of a study of CD8 T cells in ankylosing spondylitis. Study results and caveats: The study identified a TCR beta motif of under ten highly homologous variants that appeared characteristic of ankylosing spondylitis blood. Disease-associated clones were reportedly significantly overrepresented in matched ankylosing spondylitis synovial fluid.

Quantitative 5'-RACE with molecular barcodes produced the TCR beta libraries. Via MiXCR, TCRdb re-called the 5' RACE reads, giving one row per CDR3 protein. The table lists 390,000 or so distinct CDR3 sequences, approximately 20% of them singletons. This clonotype was seen a handful of times. The antigen remains undetermined. Germline assignment: CDR1 SGHKS and CDR2 YYEKEE (reference sequence). V was shortened by 7 bases and J by 2 bases, with 20 bases between the two germline ends. The CDR3 is 16 amino acids. Sequenced: blood, either unsorted or a sorted T cell fraction (not recorded which). The receptor was derived from a male donor with ankylosing spondylitis. The chain carries TRBV5-5 and TRBJ2-3, with D possibly being TRBD2 (5 bases). CDR3 sequence reads: CASSWRSGKNTDTQYF. Here the CDR3 DNA reads TGTGCCAGCTCCTGGCGATCGGGAAAGAACACAGATACGCAGTATTTT.